Sequencing of this TCR beta chain was carried out in a study of blood T cell repertoires in COVID-19 (dated by TCRdb to the early 2020s). For the wider study: Collaborator samples came from the United States, Italy and Spain and covered acute and convalescent phases of COVID-19. The prospective study material was composed of cDNA or gDNA derived from T cells, B-cell-depleted T cells, or PBMCs. Deeply sampled blood TCRbeta repertoires from subjects exposed to, actively infected with, or recovered from COVID-19 were included in the dataset. A freely available public database, intended as a resource for researchers studying the immune response to SARS-CoV-2, is where the repertoires were released. Samples came from the ongoing ImmuneRACE study (first 160 participants) plus 1,254 subjects from 6 global collaborators. The sample metadata nearly always contained a de-identified subject ID, COVID-19 status, age in years and sex. Where HLA class I and class II types were available, the types were taken from metadata supplied by the sample provider, not from assay-based typing. General conclusions and limits of the study: The amount of clinical and demographic metadata varied by source and participant and was provided uncurated.

Whole blood was collected in K2EDTA tubes by collaborating institutions according to the institutions' own protocols. For TCRbeta analysis, collaborators shipped samples as frozen whole blood, isolated PBMCs, or DNA extracted from either of those sample types. TCRbeta CDR3 regions were amplified from genomic DNA by means of the immunoSEQ Assay, a bias-controlled multiplex PCR. The source study handled its data this way. Within the assay, amplification of reference gene primers was used to estimate how many nucleated cells each sample contained. To quantify the absolute abundance of each unique TCRbeta CDR3 rearrangement, sequence reads were collapsed and filtered. Productive Simpson clonality was computed per sample as the square root of Simpson's diversity index over productive rearrangements. TCRdb's version of the immuneACCESS table is confined to in-frame rearrangements and falls short of the full clone set. An unresolved V gene accounts for under half of the shortfall where checked; the remainder is of unknown origin. V, J and clone size are taken as reported in that table, and D and trimming were inferred from the DNA itself. In this sample the table shows fewer than 110,000 clones, roughly nine tenths of which occur a single time. The top ten clones comprise under 20% of the sample.

Germline trimming: 1 base from V, 6 bases from J; junction bases outside gene matches: 7. CDR1 and CDR2 (SGHTA, FQGNSA) derive from the germline V gene. The CDR3, from cysteine to phenylalanine, totals 18 residues. Just the 54-base CDR3 DNA is kept, in frame starting at base 1. Concerning this clone itself: Which antigen it targets is not known. No much larger clone exists at a distance of one base, and base qualities are not known.

Sequenced sample: peripheral blood. The sequence came from a woman of 80 years or more in a cohort sampled during active COVID-19. This chain is built from TRBV7-2 and TRBJ2-1; 15 bases in the middle match TRBD2. The CDR3 corresponds to CASSLGPGLAGGPNEQFF. The DNA sequence is TGTGCCAGCAGCTTAGGCCCCGGACTAGCGGGGGGGCCCAATGAGCAGTTCTTC.